This T cell receptor beta chain was observed in a study of T cells after yellow fever vaccination. Study-wide results and limits: When the response was secondary, it was weaker but reached its peak faster, day 5 versus 15.

Trimming left V 0 bases short and J 7 bases short, with 16 bases between. There are 16 residues in the CDR3. Germline CDR1 MDHEN, CDR2 SYDVKM. This clonotype was seen only a few times. What it binds is not known. Template-switching 5'RACE yielded the TCR cDNA; a universal primer site and UMIs were added in the process. Each CDR3 protein gets one entry after TCRdb re-called the 5' RACE reads with MiXCR. The table lists 500,000 to 650,000 distinct CDR3 sequences, about 12% of them singletons. This specimen was PBMCs, taken on the day of the yellow fever booster vaccination. This chain connects TRBV28 to TRBJ1-5; maybe TRBD1 (5 bases). This clonotype was obtained from a young man who received the YFV17D yellow fever vaccine. The CDR3 sequence is CASSLWGWGGEQPQHF. The CDR3 nucleotides read TGTGCCAGCAGTTTATGGGGTTGGGGGGGTGAGCAGCCCCAGCATTTT.